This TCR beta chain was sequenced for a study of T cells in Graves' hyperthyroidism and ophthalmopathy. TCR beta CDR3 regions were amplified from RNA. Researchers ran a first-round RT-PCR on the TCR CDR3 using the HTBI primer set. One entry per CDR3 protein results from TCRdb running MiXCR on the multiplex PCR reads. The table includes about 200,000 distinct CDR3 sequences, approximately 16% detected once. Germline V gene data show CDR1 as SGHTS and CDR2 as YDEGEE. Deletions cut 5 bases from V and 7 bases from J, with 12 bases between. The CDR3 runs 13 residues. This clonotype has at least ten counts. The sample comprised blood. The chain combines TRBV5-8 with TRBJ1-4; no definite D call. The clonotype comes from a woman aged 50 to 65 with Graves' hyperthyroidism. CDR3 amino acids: CASRTWLREKLFF. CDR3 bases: TGTGCCAGCAGAACATGGTTGCGTGAAAAACTGTTTTTT. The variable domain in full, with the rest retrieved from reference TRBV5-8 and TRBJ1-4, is EAGVTQSPTHLIKTRGQQATLRCSPISGHTSVYWYQQALGLGLQFLLWYDEGEERNRGNFPPRFSGRQFPNYSSELNVNALELEDSALYLCASRTWLREKLFFGSGTQLSVL.